This note documents a single TCR beta chain sequence. Which antigen it targets is not known. The sample originates from a study of monozygotic twins with inflammatory bowel disease (dated by TCRdb to 2018 to 2020). Study-wide context: In total, around 28 monozygotic twin pairs made up the full study: 19 Danish pairs, all IBD-discordant, plus nine German pairs, of which four were IBD-concordant and five were IBD-discordant. Within discordant pairs, disease-associated traits were sought mainly by comparing IBD patients with their genetically identical healthy co-twins. Each individual had, on average, about 151 000 unique TCRalpha sequences and 181 000 unique TCRbeta sequences available for analysis.

Beyond this particular receptor, the publication reports: Because patients received different immunosuppressive treatments, the repertoires may have picked up extra background noise and variability between individuals. IBD patients shared fewer clonotypes with other individuals than healthy twins did, most markedly in patients showing signs of disease activity. Repertoire similarity did not differ between concordant and discordant twins, which could be due to limited statistical power. Measured by the inverse Simpson index, TCRbeta repertoire diversity was lower in IBD patients than in their healthy co-twins. The analysis was unable to tell different T cell subtypes apart. No single strong signal or clonotype linked to IBD turned up in the results, so the idea that one exists was not supported.

Library generation was performed with 5' RACE. Each TCR library was prepared from roughly 3,800 ng of total RNA. cDNA was synthesized with SMARTScribe reverse transcriptase in eight separate reactions per sample. Unique molecular identifiers containing a 6-nucleotide sample barcode were introduced through template switching during cDNA synthesis. Two nested PCRs of approximately 16 and 10 cycles amplified the TCRalpha and TCRbeta cDNA, and bead purification followed each PCR. Before amplification, cDNA was treated with uracil DNA-glycosylase and purified using the QIAquick PCR purification kit. In the second PCR, Illumina TruSeq-compatible adapters and sample-specific barcodes were added. Library quality and concentration were checked on TapeStation and Qubit, and libraries were pooled at 4.5 to 5.5 ng each. Sequencing of the pooled libraries was done on an Illumina HiSeq2500 single-index Rapid Run using custom sequencing primers and 2 x 100 bp reads. Per the source publication's procedure: PCR and sequencing errors were corrected by UMI-based consensus assembly using MiGEC version 1.2.6. MiXCR version 2.1.1 was used for V(D)J alignment, clonotype assembly and CDR3 extraction. Normalisation of gene usage, clonotype sharing and MAIT/NKT TCR abundance was achieved by analysing the top 1000, 10 000 and 20 000 clonotypes per sample. Diversity was computed as the inverse Simpson index with the vegan R package after downsampling to 27 000 UMIs. Statistical testing used paired Mann-Whitney U tests on the discordant twin pairs and applied Benjamini-Hochberg correction for multiple testing. The reads, reprocessed by TCRdb, yield one row per CDR3 protein sequence and no DNA. The V and J calls and clone size are TCRdb's, not the authors'. This sample's table lists a few hundred thousand distinct CDR3 sequences. 2.6% of the sample is taken by the ten largest.

From each donor, an approximately 2.3 ml peripheral blood sample was drawn into PAXgene tubes and stored at -80 degrees C. Without T cell sorting, total RNA was isolated from whole blood using the PAXgene blood miRNA kit on an automated QIAcube. Deep TCRalpha and TCRbeta repertoire profiling with unique molecular barcoding was performed on peripheral blood of monozygotic twin pairs concordant or discordant for inflammatory bowel disease. Smoking habits were recorded for all twin pairs, and individuals were classified as current, former or never smokers. The CDR3 contains 14 residues, cysteine and phenylalanine counted. No DNA is given. From the germline V gene, CDR1 is MGHRA and CDR2 is YSYEKL.

Sequenced material: blood. The chain is made from TRBV4-1 and TRBJ2-7. The receptor comes from a human donor with ulcerative colitis or Crohn's disease, or a healthy co-twin of an affected twin (not recorded which). This receptor has the CDR3 CASSQDVNSYEQYF.